This T cell receptor beta chain was sequenced during a study of read filtering for tumor transcriptome and immune sequencing. Study summary: Mean patient age was 65.9 years, range about 45 to 85; some 17 male, more than 11 female. After DNase treatment, RNA was made into whole-transcriptome libraries. RNA-seq yielded only about 75 to 1,400 TCR reads, IR-seq about 3.5 to 10.27 million.

With V trimmed by 5 bases and J by 5 bases, 8 bases remained unmatched. This CDR3 region has 14 residues. This clonotype occurred many times. Antigen unknown. Study results and caveats: This fraction held mixed bone marrow immune cells after CD138-negative sorting.

The library was built from about 400 ng RNA with molecular barcoded adaptors for alpha/delta and beta/gamma chains. TCRdb called the reads again in MiXCR, with one record for every CDR3 protein. The table records around 23,000 distinct CDR3 sequences, about 20% of them present only once. V and J are TRBV12-3 or TRBV12-4 and TRBJ2-5; 7 bases are a match to TRBD1. The TCR was taken from a donor aged 40 or over with multiple myeloma. Sequenced material: a population of CD138-negative cells sorted from bone marrow. CDR3 sequence: CASSLRTGDETQYF. In DNA, the CDR3 is TGTGCCAGCAGTCTTAGAACAGGGGATGAGACCCAGTACTTC.